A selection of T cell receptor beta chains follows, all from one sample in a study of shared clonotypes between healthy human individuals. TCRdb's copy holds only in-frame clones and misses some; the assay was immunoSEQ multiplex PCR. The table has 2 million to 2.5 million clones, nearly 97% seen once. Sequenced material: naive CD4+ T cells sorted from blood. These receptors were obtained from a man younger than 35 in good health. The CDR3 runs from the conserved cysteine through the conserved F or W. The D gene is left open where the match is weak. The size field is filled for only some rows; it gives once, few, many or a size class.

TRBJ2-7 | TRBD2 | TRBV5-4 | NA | TGTGCCAGCAGCTTAGCGGGACGTCCTCTCTACGAGCAGTACTTC | CASSLAGRPLYEQYF
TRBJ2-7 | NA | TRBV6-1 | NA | TGTGCCAGCAGTTCGGGGGGCCCCTACGAGCAGTACTTC | CASSSGGPYEQYF
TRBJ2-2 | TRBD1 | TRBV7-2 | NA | TGTGCCAGCAGCTCACCGGGACAGGGGAACACCGGGGAGCTGTTTTTT | CASSSPGQGNTGELFF
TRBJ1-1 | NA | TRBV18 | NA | TGTGCCAGCTCACCGGTGGGGGGCACTGAAGCTTTCTTT | CASSPVGGTEAFF
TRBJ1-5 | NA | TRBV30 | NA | TGTGCCTGGAGTGTAGTAGGGGGCAATCAGCCCCAGCATTTT | CAWSVVGGNQPQHF
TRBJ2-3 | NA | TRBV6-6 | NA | TGTGCCAGCAGTGTAGTGGTCGATACGCAGTATTTT | CASSVVVDTQYF
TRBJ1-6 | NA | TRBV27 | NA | TGTGCCAGCAGTAAGAATAATTCACCCCCCCACTTT | CASSKNNSPPHF
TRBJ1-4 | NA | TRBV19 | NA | TGTGCCAGTAGCACCCAAGGGACAACTAATGAAAAACTGTTTTTT | CASSTQGTTNEKLFF
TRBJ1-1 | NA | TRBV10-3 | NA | TGTGCCATCAGTGAGTCTGACGCGAACACTGAAGCTTTCTTT | CAISESDANTEAFF
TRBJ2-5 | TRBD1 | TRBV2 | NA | TGTGCCAGCAGTGCCACCAGACAGGGGGGTCAAGAGACCCAGTACTTC | CASSATRQGGQETQYF
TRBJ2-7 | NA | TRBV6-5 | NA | TGTGCCAGCAGTCCGGACAGCTCCTACGAGCAGTACTTC | CASSPDSSYEQYF
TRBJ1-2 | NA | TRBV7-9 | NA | TGTGCCAGCAGCCAAGGGACGGTTAACTATGGCTACACCTTC | CASSQGTVNYGYTF
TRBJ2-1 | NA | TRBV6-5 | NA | TGTGCCAGCAGACCAGGGACCAACGCGGGGAAGGAGCAGTTCTTC | CASRPGTNAGKEQFF
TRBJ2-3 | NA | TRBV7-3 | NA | TGTGCCAGCAGCTTAACCCCTCATTATACCATCCCCACAGATACGCAGTATTTT | CASSLTPHYTIPTDTQYF
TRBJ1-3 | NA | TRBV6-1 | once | TGTGCCAGCAGTGAAGTTGGAAACACCATATATTTT | CASSEVGNTIYF
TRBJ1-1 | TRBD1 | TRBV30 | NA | TGTGCCTGGAGCGGACAGGGGGTTTGGGCTGAAGCTTTCTTT | CAWSGQGVWAEAFF
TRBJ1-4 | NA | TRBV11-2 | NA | TGTGCCAGCAGCTTAGATTTCGCCGAAAAACTGTTTTTT | CASSLDFAEKLFF
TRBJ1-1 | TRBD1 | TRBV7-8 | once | TGTGCCAGCAGCTTATTCAGGGGGACTGAAGCTTTCTTT | CASSLFRGTEAFF
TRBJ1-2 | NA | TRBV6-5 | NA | TGTGCCAGCAGTTACAGGGGCGGCTATGGCTACACCTTC | CASSYRGGYGYTF
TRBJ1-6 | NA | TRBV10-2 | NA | TGCGCCAGCAGTAGACCGGGAGATAATTCACCCCTCCACTTT | CASSRPGDNSPLHF
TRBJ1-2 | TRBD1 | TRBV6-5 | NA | TGTGCCAGCAGTTTAACAGGGGGTGGCTATGGCTACACCTTC | CASSLTGGGYGYTF
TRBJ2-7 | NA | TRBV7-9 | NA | TGTGCCAGCAGCCCGTACACCCCGAGACTAATCAGTTACGAGCAGTACTTC | CASSPYTPRLISYEQYF
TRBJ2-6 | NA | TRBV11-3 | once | TGTGCCAGCAGCTTAGATGGTTACGGACAGCCAACCTCTGGGGCCAACGTCCTGACTTTC | CASSLDGYGQPTSGANVLTF
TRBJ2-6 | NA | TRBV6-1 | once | TGTGCCAGCAGTGTTTCGGGGGCTTCTGGGGCCAACGTCCTGACTTTC | CASSVSGASGANVLTF
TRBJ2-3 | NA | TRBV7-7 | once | TGTGCTAGCAGCTTAGGGCTAGTTCCAGATACGCAGTATTTT | CASSLGLVPDTQYF
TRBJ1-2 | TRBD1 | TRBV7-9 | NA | TGTGCCAGCAGCTTCCTGACAGGGGGCGTCTATGGCTACACCTTC | CASSFLTGGVYGYTF
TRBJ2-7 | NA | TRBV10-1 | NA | TGCGCCAGCACCCTCCGCGGCGTCTACGAGCAGTACTTC | CASTLRGVYEQYF
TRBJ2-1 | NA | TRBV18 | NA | TGTGCCAGCTCACCAACGGGGTACAATGAGCAGTTCTTC | CASSPTGYNEQFF
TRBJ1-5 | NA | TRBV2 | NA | TGTGCCAGCAGTGAAGGGGGGAATCAGCCCCAGCATTTT | CASSEGGNQPQHF
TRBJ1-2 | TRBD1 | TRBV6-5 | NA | TGTGCCAGCAGGAAGACAGGGGGCGAGGACTATGGCTACACCTTC | CASRKTGGEDYGYTF
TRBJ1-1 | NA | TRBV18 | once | TGTGCCAGCTCACCACCTAATGGGGGGTACGGTTCCGCTGAAGCTTTCTTT | CASSPPNGGYGSAEAFF
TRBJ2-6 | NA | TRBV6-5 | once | TGTGCCAGCAGTTACGGGAGCTCTGGGGCCAACGTCCTGACTTTC | CASSYGSSGANVLTF
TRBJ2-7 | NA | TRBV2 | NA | TGTGCCAGCAAGGACTGGGCTGGGGACGAGCAGTACTTC | CASKDWAGDEQYF
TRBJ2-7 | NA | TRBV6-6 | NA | TGTGCCAGCAGTTACGGCGGATTCGGCGAGCAGTACTTC | CASSYGGFGEQYF
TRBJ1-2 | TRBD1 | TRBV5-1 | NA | TGCGCCAGCAGCAGCTCACAGGGGAAGGGCTACACCTTC | CASSSSQGKGYTF
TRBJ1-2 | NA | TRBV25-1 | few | TGTGCCAGCAGTACCTCGACGGGTACTAACTATGGCTACACCTTC | CASSTSTGTNYGYTF
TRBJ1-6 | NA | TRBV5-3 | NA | TGTGCCAGAAGCTTGGAAGGGAGGCATTCACCCCTCCACTTT | CARSLEGRHSPLHF
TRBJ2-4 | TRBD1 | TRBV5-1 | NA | TGCGCCAGCTGGGACAGCCAACCGGGGAACATTCAGTACTTC | CASWDSQPGNIQYF
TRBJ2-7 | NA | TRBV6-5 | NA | TGTGCCAGCAGGGGACCTTTGAGCTCCTACGAGCAGTACTTC | CASRGPLSSYEQYF
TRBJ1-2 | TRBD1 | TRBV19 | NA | TGTGCCAGCGCACCCAGGGGGCCTAACTATGGCTACACCTTC | CASAPRGPNYGYTF
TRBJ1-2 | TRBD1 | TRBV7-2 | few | TGTGCCAGCAGCAGAACAGGGGTACTTAACTATGGCTACACCTTC | CASSRTGVLNYGYTF
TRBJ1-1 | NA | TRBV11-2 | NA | TGTGCCAGCAGCTCCTGGACCGGGACGAACACTGAAGCTTTCTTT | CASSSWTGTNTEAFF